A selection of T cell receptor beta chains follows, all from one sample in a study of T cell changes during pregnancy in multiple sclerosis. Some clones are missing from TCRdb's copy, which holds only in-frame ones; the method was immunoSEQ multiplex PCR. This table has tens of thousands of clones, 90% appearing once. Sequenced material: CD8+ T cells from peripheral blood mononuclear cells, taken in the third trimester of pregnancy. The receptors were sampled from a female donor with multiple sclerosis, enrolled in a pregnancy study. The CDR3 runs from the conserved cysteine through the conserved F or W. Some rows have no size entry. The others give once, few or many, or a class for an expanded clone.

V gene	J gene	clone size	CDR3 protein
TRBV9	TRBJ1-2	NA	CASSLGQAYGYTF
TRBV28	TRBJ1-2	NA	CASSFRQGGSGYTF
TRBV30	TRBJ2-2	NA	CAWSVLGADTGELFF
TRBV5-4	TRBJ1-2	once	CASSFRGGRLGYTF
TRBV27	TRBJ2-1	NA	CASSSGTSINEQFF
TRBV21-1	TRBJ2-1	NA	CASSKARGAGEGNEQFF
TRBV28	TRBJ1-4	NA	CASSWDRGGEKLFF
TRBV5-6	TRBJ1-5	NA	CASSLGGGGWQPQHF
TRBV25-1	TRBJ2-5	NA	CASSPRQGMETQYF
TRBV30	TRBJ2-1	NA	CAWSVLGMGEQFF
TRBV7-7	TRBJ2-7	few	CASSLIPQGHSPGNYEQYF
TRBV28	TRBJ1-2	NA	CASSLTGDYGYTF